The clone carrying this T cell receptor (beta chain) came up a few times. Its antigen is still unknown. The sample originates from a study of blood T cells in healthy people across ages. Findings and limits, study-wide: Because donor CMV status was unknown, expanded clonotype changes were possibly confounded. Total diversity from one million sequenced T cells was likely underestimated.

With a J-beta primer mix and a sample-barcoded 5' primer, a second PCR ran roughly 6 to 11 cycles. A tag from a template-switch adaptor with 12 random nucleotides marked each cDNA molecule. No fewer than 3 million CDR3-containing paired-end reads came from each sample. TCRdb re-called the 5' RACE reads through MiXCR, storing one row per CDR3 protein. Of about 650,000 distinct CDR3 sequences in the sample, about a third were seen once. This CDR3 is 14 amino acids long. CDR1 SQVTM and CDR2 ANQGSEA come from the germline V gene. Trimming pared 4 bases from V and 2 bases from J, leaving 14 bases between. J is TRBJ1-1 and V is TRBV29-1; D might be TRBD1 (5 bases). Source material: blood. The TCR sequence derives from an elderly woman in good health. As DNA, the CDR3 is TGCAGCGTTGCGGCTGGGGGGAAAAACACTGAAGCTTTCTTT. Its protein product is CSVAAGGKNTEAFF.